The entry that follows covers one T cell receptor (beta chain) sequence. The target antigen is unknown. These data come from a study of OX40 agonist ivuxolimab in advanced cancers. Study background: Patients undergoing dose escalation presented with hepatocellular carcinoma, melanoma, renal cell or head and neck cancer.

The CDR3 has 14 amino acids. Germline lookup yields CDR1 SGHRS and CDR2 YFSETQ. The ends were cut back, 0 bases at V and 3 bases at J, with 6 bases in the middle. Blood got drawn at baseline, again on cycle 4 day 1, and then on cycle 7 day 1. Sequencing was performed with immunoSEQ multiplex PCR; in TCRdb, only in-frame clones are kept and a portion is missing. In the table there are roughly 64,000 clones, about four fifths of which are singletons. Study-level points and caveats: Clones of CD4+ and CD8+ blood T cells grew by week 6 at doses of 0.1 to 3.0 mg/kg. Expansion of clones was among the lowest in partial responders at 0.1-3.0 mg/kg.

The chain carries TRBV5-1 and TRBJ1-4; D perhaps matches TRBD1 (5 bases). The receptor's source is an adult with an advanced solid tumor such as melanoma, head and neck, liver or kidney cancer. Specimen: CD4+ or CD8+ T cells sorted from blood, collected in a trial of the OX40 agonist ivuxolimab. The CDR3 region has the DNA TGCGCCAGCAGCTTGGAAGGGGCTAATGAAAAACTGTTTTTT. This codes for CASSLEGANEKLFF.